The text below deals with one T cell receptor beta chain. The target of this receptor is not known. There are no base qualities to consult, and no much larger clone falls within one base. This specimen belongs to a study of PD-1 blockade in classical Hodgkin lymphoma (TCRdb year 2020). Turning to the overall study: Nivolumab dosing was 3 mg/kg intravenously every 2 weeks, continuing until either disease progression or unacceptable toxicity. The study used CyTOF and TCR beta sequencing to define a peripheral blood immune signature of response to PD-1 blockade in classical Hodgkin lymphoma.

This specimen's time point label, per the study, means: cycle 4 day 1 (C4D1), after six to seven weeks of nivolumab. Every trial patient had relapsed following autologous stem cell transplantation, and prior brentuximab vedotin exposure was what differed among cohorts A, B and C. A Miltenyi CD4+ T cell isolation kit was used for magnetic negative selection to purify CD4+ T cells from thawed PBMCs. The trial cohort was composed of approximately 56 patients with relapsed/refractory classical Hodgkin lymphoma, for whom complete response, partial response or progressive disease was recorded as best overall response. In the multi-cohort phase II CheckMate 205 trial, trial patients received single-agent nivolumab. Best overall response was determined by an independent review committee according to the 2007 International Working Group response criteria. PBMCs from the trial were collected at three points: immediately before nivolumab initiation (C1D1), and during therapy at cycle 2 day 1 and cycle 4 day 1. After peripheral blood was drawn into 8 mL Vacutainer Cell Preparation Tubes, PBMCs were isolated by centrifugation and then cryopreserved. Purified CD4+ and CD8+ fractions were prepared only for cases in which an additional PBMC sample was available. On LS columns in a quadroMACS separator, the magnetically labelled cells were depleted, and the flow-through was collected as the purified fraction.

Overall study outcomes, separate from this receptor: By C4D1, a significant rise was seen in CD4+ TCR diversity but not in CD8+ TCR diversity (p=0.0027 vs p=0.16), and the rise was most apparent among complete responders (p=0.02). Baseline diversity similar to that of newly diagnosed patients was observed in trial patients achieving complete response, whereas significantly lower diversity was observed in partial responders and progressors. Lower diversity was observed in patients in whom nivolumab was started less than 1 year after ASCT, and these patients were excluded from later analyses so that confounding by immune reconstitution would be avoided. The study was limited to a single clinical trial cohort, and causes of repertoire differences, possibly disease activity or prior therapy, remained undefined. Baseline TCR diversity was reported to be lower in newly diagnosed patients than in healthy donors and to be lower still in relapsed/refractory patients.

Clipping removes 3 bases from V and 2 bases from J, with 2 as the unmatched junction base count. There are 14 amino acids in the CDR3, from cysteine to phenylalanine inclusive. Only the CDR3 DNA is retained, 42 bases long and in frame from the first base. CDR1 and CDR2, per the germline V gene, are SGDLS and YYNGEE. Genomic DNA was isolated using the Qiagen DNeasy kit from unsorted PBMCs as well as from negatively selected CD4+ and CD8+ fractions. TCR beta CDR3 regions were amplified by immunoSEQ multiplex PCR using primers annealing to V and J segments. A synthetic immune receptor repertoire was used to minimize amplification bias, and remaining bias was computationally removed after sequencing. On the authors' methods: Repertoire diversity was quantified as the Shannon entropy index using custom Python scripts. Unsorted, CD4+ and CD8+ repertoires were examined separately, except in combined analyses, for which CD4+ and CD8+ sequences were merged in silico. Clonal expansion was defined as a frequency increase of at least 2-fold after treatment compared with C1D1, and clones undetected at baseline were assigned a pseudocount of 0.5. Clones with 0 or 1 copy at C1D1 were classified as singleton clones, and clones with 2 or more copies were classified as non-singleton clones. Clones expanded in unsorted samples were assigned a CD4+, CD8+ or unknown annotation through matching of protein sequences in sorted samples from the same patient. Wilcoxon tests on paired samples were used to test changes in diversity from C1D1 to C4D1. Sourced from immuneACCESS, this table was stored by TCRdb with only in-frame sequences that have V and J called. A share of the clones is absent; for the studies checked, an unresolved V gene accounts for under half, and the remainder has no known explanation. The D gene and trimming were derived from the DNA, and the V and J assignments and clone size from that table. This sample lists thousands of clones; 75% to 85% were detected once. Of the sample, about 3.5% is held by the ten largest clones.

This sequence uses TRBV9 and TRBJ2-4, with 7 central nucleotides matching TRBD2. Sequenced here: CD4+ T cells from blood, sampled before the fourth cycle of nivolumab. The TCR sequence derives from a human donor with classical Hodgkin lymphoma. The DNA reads TGTGCCAGCAGCGGGGAGGGATCCAAAAACATTCAGTACTTC. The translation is CASSGEGSKNIQYF.